These 17 T cell receptor beta chains were sequenced from one sample in a study of blood T cells in healthy people across ages. Primers used in a second PCR of roughly 6 to 11 cycles were a sample-barcoded 5' primer and a J-beta primer mix. MiXCR, run by TCRdb on the 5' RACE reads, gives a single entry per CDR3 protein. The table has around 1,000,000 distinct CDR3 sequences, around two fifths seen once. Sequencing was done on a sample of blood. The receptor source for this set is a man between 18 and 35 years old in good health.

The rearrangement links TRBV24-1 to TRBJ2-3; D is ambiguous. Deletions cut 3 bases from V and 2 bases from J, with 5 bases between. There are 13 residues in the CDR3. Germline V CDR1 and CDR2: KGHDR, SFDVKD. The CDR3 loop is CATSDDFTDTQYF. The CDR3 nucleotides read TGTGCCACCAGTGATGACTTCACAGATACGCAGTATTTT.

This clonotype was detected only a few times. J is TRBJ1-1 and V is TRBV7-3; no firm D call. Trimming left V 5 bases short and J 1 base short, with 14 bases between. The CDR3 is 15 residues long. Looked up from germline, CDR1 is SGHTA and CDR2 is FQGTGA. CDR3 protein: CASSPRPTPNTEAFF. In DNA, the CDR3 is TGTGCCAGCAGCCCGCGCCCAACTCCGAACACTGAAGCTTTCTTT. Variable domain in full (rest from reference TRBV7-3 and TRBJ1-1): GAGVSQTPSNKVTEKGKYVELRCDPISGHTALYWYRQSLGQGPEFLIYFQGTGAADDSGLPNDRFFAVRPEGSVSTLKIQRTERGDSAVYLCASSPRPTPNTEAFFGQGTRLTVV.

This clonotype was seen ten or more times. The chain recombines TRBV28 with TRBJ2-3, with D tentatively TRBD2 (6 bases). This CDR3 has 15 residues. Per the germline V gene, CDR1 is MDHEN and CDR2 is SYDVKM. Deletions cut 6 bases from V and 5 bases from J, with 18 bases between. The CDR3 spells CASRYGGGFEDTQYF. Here the CDR3 DNA reads TGTGCCAGCAGGTACGGCGGAGGGTTTGAAGATACGCAGTATTTT.

The V and J genes are TRBV7-6 and TRBJ2-3, with 7 bases lining up with TRBD2. The V gene end was trimmed by 2 bases and the J gene end by 2 bases; junction bases not matched to a gene: 16. CDR1 is SGHVS, CDR2 FNYEAQ, per germline. The CDR3 loop spans 19 amino acids. The CDR3 loop reads CASSLTGRTSGGSTDTQYF. The CDR3 nucleotides read TGTGCCAGCAGCTTAACGGGTAGGACTAGTGGGGGGTCCACAGATACGCAGTATTTT.

This chain connects TRBV6-2 or TRBV6-3 to TRBJ2-1, with TRBD2 matching over 8 bases. V lost 2 bases to trimming and J lost 7 bases; unmatched junction nucleotides: 13. Germline values: CDR1 MNHEY, CDR2 SVGEGT. CDR3 length equals 17 residues. CDR3 loop: CASSYPSRGVERNEQFF. DNA for the CDR3: TGTGCCAGCAGTTACCCCTCGCGGGGGGTAGAGAGGAATGAGCAGTTCTTC.

The chain links TRBV27 to TRBJ2-5, with D possibly being TRBD1 or TRBD2 (5 bases each). The CDR3 length is 16 residues. In germline, CDR1 is MNHEY, CDR2 SMNVEV (reference sequence). V lost 5 bases, J lost 3 bases, and 19 bases lay in between. The CDR3 DNA follows: TGTGCCAGCAGTCCCTTGCCATCGGGGCTAGAAGAGACCCAGTACTTC. This codes for CASSPLPSGLEETQYF.

This chain joins TRBV28 and TRBJ1-5, with D possibly TRBD1 on 6 matching bases. The CDR3 spans 12 residues. The V gene lost 4 bases and the J gene lost 9 bases, with 10 bases spanning the gap. Germline V gene sequence: CDR1 MDHEN, CDR2 SYDVKM. The chain's CDR3 is CASSSEQGPQHF. CDR3 sequence (DNA): TGTGCCAGCAGTTCCGAACAGGGGCCCCAGCATTTT.

This clonotype was seen a handful of times. V gene TRBV9 combines with J gene TRBJ2-1; 8 bases match TRBD2. The CDR3 contains 15 residues. Germline CDR1 reads SGDLS; CDR2 reads YYNGEE. The trim removed 3 bases at V and 8 bases at J, leaving 10 bases unmatched. CDR3 nucleotides: TGTGCCAGCAGCGGCATAGCGGGGCGAGGGGATGAGCAGTTCTTC. Residues: CASSGIAGRGDEQFF.

This clonotype was picked up many times. The V gene is TRBV10-3, the J gene TRBJ1-2, with a possible D match to TRBD1 (5 bases). Germline-derived CDR1 and CDR2 are ENHRY and SYGVKD. V was shortened by 2 bases and J by 5 bases, with 15 bases between the two germline ends. This CDR3 region has 15 residues. The CDR3 is CAISEADRTAYGYTF. CDR3 DNA: TGTGCCATCAGTGAGGCCGACAGAACCGCTTATGGCTACACCTTC.

The V and J genes are TRBV20-1 and TRBJ1-3, with D tentatively TRBD1 (5 bases). V dropped 1 base and J dropped 4 bases, with 11 bases sitting between them. CDR1 is DFQATT, CDR2 SNEGSKA, per germline (reference sequence). This CDR3 spans 14 amino acids. The CDR3 sequence is CSARVGTSGNTIYF. CDR3 nucleotides: TGCAGTGCTAGAGTCGGGACGTCCGGAAACACCATATATTTT.

This chain joins TRBV7-3 and TRBJ2-5; 9 bases fit TRBD1. Trimming cost V 4 bases and J 11 bases; bases outside gene matches: 14. CDR1 and CDR2 from the germline V gene are SGHTA and FQGTGA. This CDR3 has 15 amino acids. CDR3: CASSSRDRVENEQYF. The CDR3 DNA reads as TGTGCCAGCAGCTCCCGGGACAGGGTGGAGAATGAGCAGTACTTC.

This chain uses TRBV7-6 with TRBJ2-7; D is possibly TRBD1 (5 bases). Matching the DNA end better, TRBJ2-5 makes the J call doubtful. Germline V lookup: CDR1 SGHVS, CDR2 FNYEAQ. This CDR3 region has 14 residues. The CDR3 loop reads CASSSDRYRETQYF. Written as DNA, the CDR3 is TGTGCCAGCAGCTCCGACAGATATCGAGAGACCCAGTACTTC.

The CDR3 DNA sequence: TGCGCCAGCAGCCAAGTTCCCGCAGGGGGGTATGACCAGCCCCAGCATTTT. Translating it yields CASSQVPAGGYDQPQHF. This chain joins TRBV4-1 and TRBJ1-5, with TRBD1 identical over 7 bases. Germline CDR1 and CDR2: MGHRA and YSYEKL. V was clipped by 1 base and J by 7 bases; unmatched bases: 13. The CDR3 covers 17 residues.

In this sample, this clonotype turned up many times. The V gene is TRBV4-3, the J gene TRBJ1-2; possibly TRBD1 for D (6 bases). The CDR3 has 15 residues. Deletions cut 0 bases from V and 4 bases from J, with 12 bases between. CDR1 and CDR2 (germline): LGHNA, YSLEER. The CDR3 reads CASSQEGRGGYGYTF. The CDR3 region has the DNA TGCGCCAGCAGCCAAGAAGGCAGGGGAGGCTATGGCTACACCTTC.

This chain joins TRBV19 and TRBJ2-1; D may match TRBD1 or TRBD2 (5 bases each). The germline CDR1 and CDR2 sequences are LNHDA and SQIVND (reference sequence). V shed 4 bases and J shed 5 bases, with 27 bases lying between them. The CDR3 is made up of 19 amino acids. DNA of the CDR3: TGTGCCAGTAGTACCGATACCCAACGAGGGGCAGCAATCCACAATGAGCAGTTCTTC. Encoded protein: CASSTDTQRGAAIHNEQFF. Combining the CDR3 with reference TRBV19 and TRBJ2-1 gives the whole variable domain DGGITQSPKYLFRKEGQNVTLSCEQNLNHDAMYWYRQDPGQGLRLIYYSQIVNDFQKGDIAEGYSVSREKKESFPLTVTSAQKNPTAFYLCASSTDTQRGAAIHNEQFFGPGTRLTVL.

CDR3 amino acids: CASSFGREGDTQYF. The CDR3 DNA follows: TGTGCCAGCAGTTTTGGGCGTGAGGGGGATACGCAGTATTTT. The V gene is TRBV12-3 or TRBV12-4, the J gene TRBJ2-3, with D perhaps being TRBD1 or TRBD2 (5 bases each). There are 14 residues in the CDR3. V lost 3 bases to trimming and J lost 6 bases, with 13 bases between them.

This clonotype has only a few counts. The CDR3 sequence: CASGFLLAGANSYNEQYF. DNA of the CDR3: TGTGCTAGTGGTTTCCTACTAGCGGGGGCGAACTCCTACAATGAGCAGTACTTC. This rearrangement joins TRBV12-5 to TRBJ2-1, with TRBD2 matching over 11 bases. The tail of the sequence fits TRBJ2-7 better, so the J call may be wrong. CDR3 length: 18 residues. Per germline, CDR1 LGHNT and CDR2 FRNRAP.